This TCR beta chain is from a study of CD8 T cells in Susac syndrome. An input of about 0.5 to 1 ug of RNA was subjected to reverse transcription using random hexamers. One entry per CDR3 protein results from TCRdb running MiXCR on the immunoSEQ multiplex PCR reads. The sample lists 200,000 to 250,000 distinct CDR3 sequences, 85% to 95% occurring once. Sequencing input: CD4+ T cells from PBMCs. This clonotype was obtained from a human donor with Susac syndrome.

For the CDR3, the DNA is TGTGCCAGCAGCTGGACGGAGGGGGGCGAGCAGTACTTC. Amino acid sequence: CASSWTEGGEQYF. The J gene is TRBJ2-7, the V gene TRBV5-6; possibly TRBD1 or TRBD2 for D (6 bases each). V lost 3 bases and J lost 6, with 13 bases in between. From germline, CDR1 is SGHDT and CDR2 YYEEEE. CDR3 length: 13 amino acids.